This T cell receptor beta chain was retrieved from a study of OX40 agonist ivuxolimab in advanced cancers. Study in general: Patients were infused with ivuxolimab every 2 weeks at 0.01 to 10 mg/kg. Two patients with cutaneous melanoma and one with hepatocellular carcinoma, three in total, showed partial responses. Notes on the study in general: CD8+ T cells showed, on average, more clonal expansion than CD4+ cells. Among the lowest peripheral clonal expansion occurred in 0.1-3.0 mg/kg partial responders.

Germline CDR1 reads SEHNR; CDR2 reads FQNEAQ (reference sequence). The CDR3 runs 16 residues. With V trimmed by 1 base and J by 3 bases, 9 bases remained unmatched. TCRdb keeps only in-frame clones here, not all; method: immunoSEQ multiplex PCR. This sample carries about 41,000 clones, 80% to 90% of them seen once, and the ten largest clones take more than 3%. Remarks on this clone: The antigen remains unidentified.

The clonotype originates from an adult with an advanced solid tumor such as melanoma, head and neck, liver or kidney cancer. The rearrangement links TRBV7-9 to TRBJ2-7; 7 bases are shared with TRBD2. Sequencing used CD4+ or CD8+ T cells sorted from blood, obtained in a trial of the OX40 agonist ivuxolimab. The CDR3: CASSLGGGSSLYEQYF. The CDR3 nucleotides are TGTGCCAGCAGCTTAGGTGGCGGGAGTTCCCTCTACGAGCAGTACTTC.